This is a list of T cell receptor beta chains from one sample in a study of shared clonotypes between healthy human individuals. The assay was immunoSEQ multiplex PCR, and TCRdb's table has in-frame clones only and misses some. Counted here are roughly 2,000,000 clones, just under 95% occurring once; the ten biggest clones make up about 1.7%. Sequencing was carried out using naive CD8+ T cells from PBMCs. These receptors originate from a man between 18 and 29 years old in good health. Some clones in this sample may be carry-over from other donors' samples. CDR3s include the opening cysteine and the closing phenylalanine or tryptophan. D genes are given only for firm matches. Clone size is shown for a subset of rows, as once, few, many or a class of expanded clone.

D,size,J,V,CDR3,DNA
.,.,TRBJ2-7,TRBV11-2,CASSLSGGYEQYF,TGTGCCAGCAGCCTCAGTGGGGGCTACGAGCAGTACTTC
.,.,TRBJ1-4,TRBV19,CASTPYGQLNEKLFF,TGTGCCAGTACCCCATACGGACAGCTGAATGAAAAACTGTTTTTT
.,.,TRBJ2-7,TRBV27,CASSFRGHEQYF,TGTGCCAGCAGTTTTAGGGGCCACGAGCAGTACTTC
.,.,TRBJ2-3,TRBV9,CASSVGSDARVDTQYF,TGTGCCAGCAGCGTAGGGTCGGACGCCCGGGTAGATACGCAGTATTTT
.,.,TRBJ2-7,TRBV7-3,CVQPGTGTYEQYF,TGTGTTCAGCCGGGAACCGGGACCTACGAGCAGTACTTC
.,.,TRBJ1-1,TRBV5-1,CASSLYSIRSRNTEAFF,TGCGCCAGCAGCCTCTACTCTATACGATCCCGGAACACTGAAGCTTTCTTT
TRBD1,.,TRBJ2-1,TRBV4-1,CASKRQGDHEQFF,TGCGCCAGCAAACGACAGGGGGACCATGAGCAGTTCTTC
TRBD1,once,TRBJ1-5,TRBV4-1,CASSQPGAGGHQPQHF,TGCGCCAGCAGCCAACCCGGGGCAGGGGGCCATCAGCCCCAGCATTTT
.,.,TRBJ2-5,TRBV2,CASSDFLISETQYF,TGTGCCAGCAGTGATTTCCTTATTTCTGAGACCCAGTACTTC
.,.,TRBJ1-5,TRBV19,CASTSERTDQPQHF,TGTGCCAGTACCTCGGAGAGGACTGATCAGCCCCAGCATTTT
TRBD2,.,TRBJ2-7,TRBV9,CASSPIAGAYEQYF,TGTGCCAGCAGCCCAATTGCGGGGGCCTACGAGCAGTACTTC
.,.,TRBJ2-1,TRBV10-3,CAVVGQGDNEQFF,TGTGCTGTTGTAGGGCAGGGCGACAATGAGCAGTTCTTC
.,.,TRBJ1-5,TRBV4-1,CASSQDPTRDTSSNQPQHF,TGCGCCAGCAGCCAAGATCCGACCCGGGACACATCTTCTAATCAGCCCCAGCATTTT
TRBD1,.,TRBJ1-2,TRBV28,CAASTGVSGGYTF,TGTGCCGCCTCGACAGGGGTTTCTGGTGGCTACACCTTC
.,.,TRBJ1-3,TRBV11-2,CASSLFGSNTIYF,TGTGCCAGCAGCTTATTCGGTTCGAACACCATATATTTT
TRBD2,.,TRBJ2-7,TRBV4-1,CASSQDPFGGTYEQYF,TGCGCCAGCAGCCAAGACCCCTTCGGGGGGACCTACGAGCAGTACTTC
.,.,TRBJ2-7,TRBV7-8,CASSLGAAAYEQYF,TGTGCCAGCAGCTTAGGCGCCGCGGCCTACGAGCAGTACTTC
.,.,TRBJ2-1,TRBV28,CASSPWGPYNEQFF,TGTGCCAGCAGTCCTTGGGGCCCCTACAATGAGCAGTTCTTC
.,.,TRBJ2-7,TRBV6-5,CASSYFRAPYEQYF,TGTGCCAGCAGTTACTTCCGGGCCCCCTACGAGCAGTACTTC
.,once,TRBJ1-5,TRBV6-5,CASSPAGVGQPQHF,TGTGCCAGCAGTCCCGCAGGGGTAGGTCAGCCCCAGCATTTT
.,.,TRBJ2-7,TRBV9,CASSVTSVNYEQYF,TGTGCCAGCAGCGTAACGTCCGTGAACTACGAGCAGTACTTC
.,.,TRBJ2-3,TRBV2,CASIVRENTDTQYF,TGTGCCAGCATCGTTCGGGAGAACACAGATACGCAGTATTTT
TRBD2,.,TRBJ2-5,TRBV7-9,CASILGRGETQYF,TGTGCCAGCATCCTAGGGAGGGGCGAGACCCAGTACTTC
TRBD2,.,TRBJ2-7,TRBV7-3,CASSLDGREGIHEQYF,TGTGCCAGCAGCTTAGACGGACGGGAGGGAATCCACGAGCAGTACTTC
.,.,TRBJ1-4,TRBV2,CASRRKAVATNEKLFF,TGTGCCAGCAGAAGAAAAGCGGTGGCAACTAATGAAAAACTGTTTTTT
.,few,TRBJ2-3,TRBV2,CASRSTDTQYF,TGTGCCAGCAGGAGCACAGATACGCAGTATTTT